Described below is a single T cell receptor (beta chain) sequence and its context. What it recognizes is unknown. Primers: 60 Vbeta forward and 13 Jbeta reverse. The protocol was immunoSEQ multiplex PCR, while the TCRdb copy is restricted to in-frame clones and leaves out a portion. This table has around 230,000 clones, roughly 78% appearing once. This sample was taken from a study of cytomegalovirus exposure and HLA in healthy donors. Study-wide points: It was reportedly the case that the classifier diagnosed cytomegalovirus status with high specificity and sensitivity. A later analysis linked a missense variant in DCLRE1C to the trimming of TCR beta V and J genes. Sequencing had likely introduced a cluster of highly shared sequence variants as an artifact. There were reportedly fewer N-insertions in an Asian-associated ancestry cluster than the roughly 610-donor mean, in a later analysis.

The CDR3 length is 11 residues. Germline lookup yields CDR1 KGHSH and CDR2 LQKENI. V was shortened by 3 bases and J by 4 bases, with 3 bases between the two germline ends. Input material: PBMCs. J is TRBJ2-5 and V is TRBV18; D is ambiguous. This sequence was found in a boy between 10 and 17 years old in good health and CMV-seronegative. CDR3 sequence (DNA): TGTGCCAGCTCACCCGGAGAGACCCAGTACTTC. This translates into CASSPGETQYF.